What follows describes a single T cell receptor beta chain. V lost 6 bases and J lost 7, with 10 bases in between. The CDR3 sequence is 12 residues long. Germline V gene lookup returns CDR1 MNHEY and CDR2 SMNVEV (reference sequence). Researchers sorted participants into cohorts using their self-reported clinical history. This table comes from immunoSEQ multiplex PCR, and its TCRdb copy is limited to in-frame clones, with some not included. The table shows about 280,000 clones, with roughly 80% occurring only once. This sample is drawn from a study of blood T cell repertoires in COVID-19. Study context: COVID-19 samples, acute and convalescent, were from the United States, Italy and Spain.

Sample: PBMCs or T cells enriched from blood (not recorded which). The chain employs TRBV27 and TRBJ1-5, with a tentative D call TRBD1 (5 bases). The sequence was obtained from a man aged 40-49 years who had been exposed to COVID-19. CDR3 DNA: TGTGCCAGCAGCAGGGCAGGGCAGCCCCAGCATTTT. It is translated as CASSRAGQPQHF.